The clone carrying this T cell receptor (beta chain) was picked up a small number of times. Antigen specificity is unknown. One end of the junction does not line up with germline, which may come from a read error. This entry comes from a study of blood T cells in healthy people across ages. Overall study findings and caveats: Unsorted PBMCs blocked a conclusive comparison of naive and antigen-experienced cells. Both naive CD4+ cell counts and diversity were greater in long-lived donors than in aged donors.

The CDR3 contains 15 residues. The V gene's germline CDR1 is SQVTM and CDR2 ANQGSEA. It was with a sample-barcoded 5' primer and a J-beta primer mix that a second PCR of about 6 to 11 cycles was run. TCRdb redid the calling of the 5' RACE reads with MiXCR, one entry per CDR3 protein. The sample includes 1.5 million to 2 million distinct CDR3 sequences, roughly 27% of them seen just once. The clonotype comes from a woman in her 30s in good health. The specimen was blood. This chain joins TRBV29-1 and TRBJ2-3, with a tentative D call TRBD1 (6 bases). The CDR3 protein is CSVEDRGRLADAQYF. As DNA, the CDR3 is TGCAGCGTTGAAGACAGGGGAAGATTGGCAGATGCGCAGTATTTT.